This note documents a single TCR beta chain sequence. Its matching antigen is unknown. The germline V and J ends were trimmed by 6 bases and 6 bases, with 6 bases remaining between them. Germline assignment: CDR1 MGHDK and CDR2 SYGVNS. The CDR3 extends over 10 amino acids. Construction of TCR beta libraries relied on iRepertoire HTBI primers and on Arm-PCR targeting CDR3 regions. TCRdb analysed the multiplex PCR reads with MiXCR anew, one entry per CDR3 protein. The data hold more than 400,000 distinct CDR3 sequences, with roughly 17% observed a single time. The data stem from a study of regulatory T cells in long-lasting Graves disease. Study in general: Antithyroid drug intake by newly diagnosed Graves' patients had lasted under 3 months.

Time point: newly diagnosed GD, antithyroid drugs for less than 3 months. RNA from PBMCs was the source of the TCR library. Whole-study findings and limits: Those with persistent disease had in common more public clonotypes (2,741) than new patients (about 900).

The same specimen was also included in a second study, on T cells in Graves' hyperthyroidism and ophthalmopathy.

This TCR was recovered from a man aged 35-49 years with Graves disease. This specimen was peripheral blood mononuclear cells (PBMCs), taken at new diagnosis, from a patient treated with antithyroid drugs. J is TRBJ2-7 and V is TRBV25-1; D is possibly TRBD1 (5 bases). CDR3 amino acids: CASSRVEQYF. CDR3 DNA sequence: TGTGCCAGCAGCAGGGTCGAGCAGTACTTC.